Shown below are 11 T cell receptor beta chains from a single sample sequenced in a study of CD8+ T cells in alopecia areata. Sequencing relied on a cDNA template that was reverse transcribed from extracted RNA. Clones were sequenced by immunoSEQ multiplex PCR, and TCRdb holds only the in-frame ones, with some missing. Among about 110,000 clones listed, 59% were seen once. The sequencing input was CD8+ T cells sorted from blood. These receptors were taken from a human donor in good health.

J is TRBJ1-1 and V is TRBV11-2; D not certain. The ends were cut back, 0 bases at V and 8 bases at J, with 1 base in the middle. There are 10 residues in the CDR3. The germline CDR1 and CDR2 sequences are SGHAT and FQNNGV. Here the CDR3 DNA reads TGTGCCAGCAGCTTAGAGGAAGCTTTCTTT. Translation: CASSLEEAFF. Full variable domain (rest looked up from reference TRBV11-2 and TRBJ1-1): EAGVAQSPRYKIIEKRQSVAFWCNPISGHATLYWYQQILGQGPKLLIQFQNNGVVDDSQLPKDRFSAERLKGVDSTLKIQPAKLEDSAVYLCASSLEEAFFGQGTRLTVV.

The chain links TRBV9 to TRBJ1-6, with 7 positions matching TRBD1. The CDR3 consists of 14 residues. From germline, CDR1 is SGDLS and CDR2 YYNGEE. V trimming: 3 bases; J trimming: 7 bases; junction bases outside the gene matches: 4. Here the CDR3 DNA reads TGTGCCAGCAGCGACAGGGGCAGGAATTCACCCCTCCACTTT. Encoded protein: CASSDRGRNSPLHF.

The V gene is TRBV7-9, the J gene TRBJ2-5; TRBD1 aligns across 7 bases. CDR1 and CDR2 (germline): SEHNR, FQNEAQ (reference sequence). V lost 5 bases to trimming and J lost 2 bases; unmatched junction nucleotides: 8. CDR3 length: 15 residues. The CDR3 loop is CASSTRGSGQETQYF. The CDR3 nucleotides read TGTGCCAGCAGCACCAGGGGGTCGGGGCAAGAGACCCAGTACTTC.

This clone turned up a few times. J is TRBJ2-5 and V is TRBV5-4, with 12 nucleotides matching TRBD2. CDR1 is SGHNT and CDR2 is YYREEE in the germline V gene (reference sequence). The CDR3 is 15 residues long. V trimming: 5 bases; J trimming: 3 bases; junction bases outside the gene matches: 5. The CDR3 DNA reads TGTGCCAGCAGTAATCGACTAGCGGGGGAAGAGACCCAGTACTTC. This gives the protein CASSNRLAGEETQYF.

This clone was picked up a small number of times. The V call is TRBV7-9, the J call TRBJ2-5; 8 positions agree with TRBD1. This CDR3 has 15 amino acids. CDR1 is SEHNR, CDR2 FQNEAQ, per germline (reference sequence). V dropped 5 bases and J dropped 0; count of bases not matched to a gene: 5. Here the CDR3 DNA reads TGTGCCAGCAGCCTTGGGACAGGTGACCAAGAGACCCAGTACTTC. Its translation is CASSLGTGDQETQYF.

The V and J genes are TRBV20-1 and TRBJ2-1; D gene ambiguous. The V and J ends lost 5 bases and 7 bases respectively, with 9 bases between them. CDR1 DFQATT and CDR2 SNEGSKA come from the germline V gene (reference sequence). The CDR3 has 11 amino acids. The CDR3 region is CSALDVNEQFF. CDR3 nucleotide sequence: TGCAGTGCTTTGGACGTAAATGAGCAGTTCTTC.

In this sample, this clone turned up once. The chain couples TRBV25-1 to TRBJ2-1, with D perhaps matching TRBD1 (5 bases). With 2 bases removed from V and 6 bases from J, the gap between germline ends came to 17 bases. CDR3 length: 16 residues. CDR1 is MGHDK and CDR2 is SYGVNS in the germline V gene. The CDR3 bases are TGTGCCAGCAGTGAAAATTGGGGCATAGACCCCAATGAGCAGTTCTTC. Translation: CASSENWGIDPNEQFF.

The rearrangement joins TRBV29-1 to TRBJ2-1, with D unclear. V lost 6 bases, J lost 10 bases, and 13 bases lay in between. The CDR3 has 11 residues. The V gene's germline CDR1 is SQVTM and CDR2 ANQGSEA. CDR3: CSVVDVGEQFF. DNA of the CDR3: TGCAGCGTAGTTGACGTGGGGGAGCAGTTCTTC.

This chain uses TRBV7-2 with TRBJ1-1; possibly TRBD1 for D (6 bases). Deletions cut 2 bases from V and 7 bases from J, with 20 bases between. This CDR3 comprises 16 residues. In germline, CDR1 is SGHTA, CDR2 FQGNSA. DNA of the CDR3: TGTGCCAGCAGCTTATTTAGGACCTACAGGGCGGGTGAAGCTTTCTTT. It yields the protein CASSLFRTYRAGEAFF.

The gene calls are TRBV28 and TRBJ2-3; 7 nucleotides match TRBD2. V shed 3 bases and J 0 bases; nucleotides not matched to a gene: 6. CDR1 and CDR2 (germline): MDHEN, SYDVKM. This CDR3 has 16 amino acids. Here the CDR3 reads CASSFVVRGSTDTQYF. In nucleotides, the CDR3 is TGTGCCAGCAGTTTCGTGGTGCGGGGGAGCACAGATACGCAGTATTTT.

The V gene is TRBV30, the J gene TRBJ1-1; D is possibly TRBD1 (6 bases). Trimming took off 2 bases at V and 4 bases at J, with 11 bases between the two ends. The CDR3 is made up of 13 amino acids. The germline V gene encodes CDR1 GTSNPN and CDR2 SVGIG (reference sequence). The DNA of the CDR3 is TGTGCCTGGAGTTTTACAGGGACCACTGAAGCTTTCTTT. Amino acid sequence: CAWSFTGTTEAFF.